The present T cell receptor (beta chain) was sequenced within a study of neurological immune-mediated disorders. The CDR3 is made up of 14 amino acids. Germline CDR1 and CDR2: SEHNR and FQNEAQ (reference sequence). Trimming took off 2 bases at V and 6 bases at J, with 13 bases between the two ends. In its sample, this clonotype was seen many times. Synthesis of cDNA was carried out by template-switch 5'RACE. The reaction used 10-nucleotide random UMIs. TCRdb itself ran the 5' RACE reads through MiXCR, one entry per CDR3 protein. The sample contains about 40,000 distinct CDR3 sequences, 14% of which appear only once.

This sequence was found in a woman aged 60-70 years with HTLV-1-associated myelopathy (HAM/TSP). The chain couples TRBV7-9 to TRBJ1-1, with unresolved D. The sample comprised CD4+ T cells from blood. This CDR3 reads CASSLSGWTPEAFF. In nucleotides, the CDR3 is TGTGCCAGCAGCTTATCCGGCTGGACCCCTGAAGCTTTCTTT.